What follows are 19 T cell receptor beta chains derived from one specimen sequenced in a study of kidney transplant recipient with SARS-CoV-2 infection (dated by TCRdb to the early 2020s). This sample's time point label indicates: pre-pandemic baseline sample and day 111 after first positive SARS-CoV-2 test. Data came from an Illumina MiSeq. Starting from the raw public reads, TCRdb applied fastp trimming at Q25, assembled clones with MiXCR and retained in-frame beta chains. Entries that share a CDR3 protein sequence are merged under the most common genes and DNA. This sample lists roughly 230,000 distinct CDR3 sequences; 29% were detected once. Roughly 7% of the sample belongs to the ten largest clones. This specimen consisted of a blood sample, obtained at baseline and between days 110 and 120 from a kidney transplant recipient. Every receptor here comes from a male patient in his thirties who had COVID-19 and was a kidney transplant recipient. Some T cells may be donor cells from the graft after a transplant.

This clonotype has a count of ten or more. The gene calls are TRBV2 and TRBJ1-5; D perhaps matches TRBD1 (6 bases). This CDR3 region has 15 residues. Trimming removed 3 bases at V and 1 base at J, with 10 bases between. Germline assignment: CDR1 SNHLY and CDR2 FYNNEI. The CDR3 DNA reads TGTGCCAGCAGTGAGTGGGGGCCCAGCAATCAGCCCCAGCATTTT. Translating gives CASSEWGPSNQPQHF.

This clonotype was seen at least ten times. The chain combines TRBV11-3 with TRBJ1-1; D is unclear. CDR1 is SGHNT and CDR2 is YENEEA in the germline V gene. V was trimmed by 0 bases and J by 1 base, leaving 9 bases between them. This CDR3 has 15 residues. The CDR3 loop is CASSLEARQNTEAFF. Here the CDR3 DNA reads TGTGCCAGCAGCTTAGAGGCCAGACAGAACACTGAAGCTTTCTTT.

This clonotype appeared many times. J is TRBJ2-7 and V is TRBV7-9; the match to TRBD1 covers 7 bases. CDR1 and CDR2 (germline): SEHNR, FQNEAQ (reference sequence). V dropped 5 bases and J dropped 5; count of bases not matched to a gene: 3. This CDR3 contains 12 residues. Written as DNA, the CDR3 is TGTGCCAGCAGCCCTACAGGGGACGAGCAGTACTTC. As protein: CASSPTGDEQYF.

A note on this clonotype: Because it lacks the conserved phenylalanine or tryptophan at the end, this CDR3 is likely a read error. The CDR3 sequence is CASRDGVSAQYL. CDR3 nucleotide sequence: TGTGCCAGCCGGGACGGGGTGTCGGCGCAGTACCTC. This sequence joins TRBV6-6 and TRBJ2-7; D tentatively fits TRBD1 or TRBD2 (5 bases each). Germline V gene sequence: CDR1 MNHNY, CDR2 SVGAGI (reference sequence). The CDR3 extends over 12 amino acids. Deletions cut 8 bases from V and 9 bases from J, with 17 bases between.

This chain connects TRBV6-4 to TRBJ2-1; 10 bases are shared with TRBD1. The V segment lost 3 bases and the J segment 6 bases; nucleotides outside the gene matches: 8. CDR3 length: 16 residues. Germline CDR1 reads MRHNA; CDR2 reads SNTAGT. This chain's CDR3 is CASSESGQGFGNEQFF. The CDR3 nucleotides are TGTGCCAGCAGTGAATCGGGACAGGGGTTCGGCAATGAGCAGTTCTTC.

Concerning this clonotype: One end of the junction varies from germline; a read error may be responsible. The chain links TRBV5-6 to TRBJ1-2, with D maybe TRBD1 (5 bases). The CDR3 runs to 16 residues. The germline V gene encodes CDR1 SGHDT and CDR2 YYEEEE. In DNA, the CDR3 is TGTGCCAGCAATAGGGGCAATAGTCGAAAGACCTATAGCTACACCTTC. This gives the protein CASNRGNSRKTYSYTF.

Concerning this clonotype: Since a much larger clone is just one base distant, this may be a read error. The genes are TRBV6-4 and TRBJ1-2; no definite D call. The CDR3 consists of 17 residues. Trimming removed 5 bases at V and 4 bases at J, with 23 bases between. Germline CDR1 MRHNA, CDR2 SNTAGT. The CDR3 loop is CASSMQTSHGRTYGYTF. The CDR3 region has the DNA TGTGCCAGCAGTATGCAGACCTCACACGGAAGGACCTATGGCTACACCTTC.

The chain has TRBV2 and TRBJ2-1; D may be TRBD1 or TRBD2 (5 bases each). Trimming pared 4 bases from V and 0 bases from J, leaving 10 bases between. The germline gives CDR1 SNHLY, CDR2 FYNNEI. The CDR3 has 15 amino acids. CDR3: CASSAGTDSYNEQFF. Here the CDR3 DNA reads TGTGCCAGCAGTGCCGGGACCGACTCCTACAATGAGCAGTTCTTC.

The table lists this clonotype with many counts. The V and J genes are TRBV4-1 and TRBJ1-5; 7 bases map to TRBD1. The V and J ends lost 3 bases and 0 bases, in that order; junction bases with no gene match: 17. In germline, CDR1 is MGHRA, CDR2 YSYEKL. The CDR3 runs to 20 residues. As DNA, the CDR3 is TGCGCCAGCAGCCATACTCGAACAGGCCAGGGGGTTTATAGCAATCAGCCCCAGCATTTT. Its translation is CASSHTRTGQGVYSNQPQHF.

A remark on this clonotype: Just one base apart from a much larger clone, this may be a read error. The chain is built from TRBV19 and TRBJ2-7, with 12 bases that match TRBD2. Germline V gives CDR1 LNHDA, CDR2 SQIVND (reference sequence). With 7 bases clipped from V and 2 bases from J, the junction kept 3 bases outside the gene matches. This CDR3 comprises 14 residues. In nucleotides, the CDR3 is TGTGCCAGTAAATCTAGCGGGAGGGCCTACGAGCAGTACTTC. As protein: CASKSSGRAYEQYF. Full variable domain (missing parts from reference TRBV19 and TRBJ2-7): DGGITQSPKYLFRKEGQNVTLSCEQNLNHDAMYWYRQDPGQGLRLIYYSQIVNDFQKGDIAEGYSVSREKKESFPLTVTSAQKNPTAFYLCASKSSGRAYEQYFGPGTRLTVT.

This clonotype was observed many times. V usage is TRBV7-8 and J usage is TRBJ1-2; D is unresolved. Trimming took off 4 bases at V and 4 bases at J, with 22 bases between the two ends. There are 17 residues in the CDR3. The germline gives CDR1 SGHVS, CDR2 FQNEAQ. The CDR3 coding sequence is TGTGCCAGCAGCTGTGAAACGTTTACCCGAAAGACCTATGGCTACACCTTC. Its translation is CASSCETFTRKTYGYTF.

This clonotype was recorded many times. The chain employs TRBV20-1 and TRBJ1-5, with D uncertain. The CDR3 contains 17 residues. Germline V gene lookup returns CDR1 DFQATT and CDR2 SNEGSKA (reference sequence). With 0 bases removed from V and 2 bases from J, the gap between germline ends came to 17 bases. The CDR3 here is CSARETPVPRGNQPQHF. CDR3 coding DNA: TGCAGTGCTAGAGAGACCCCGGTCCCGAGGGGCAATCAGCCCCAGCATTTT.

Turning to this clonotype: This could be a read error, since a much larger clone is one nucleotide away. Since no conserved phenylalanine or tryptophan closes the CDR3, a read error is the likely cause. This rearrangement joins TRBV6-5 to TRBJ2-7; possibly TRBD1 for D (7 bases). V was cut by 0 bases and J by 2 bases, with 11 bases left in between. The V gene's germline CDR1 is MNHEY and CDR2 SVGAGI. The CDR3 spans 15 residues. This chain's CDR3 is CASSYSRGAAYEQYL. CDR3 coding DNA: TGTGCCAGCAGTTACTCCAGGGGGGCCGCCTACGAGCAGTACCTC.

Details on this clonotype: The junction shows a germline mismatch at one end, possibly a read error. This sequence joins TRBV23-1 and TRBJ1-6; TRBD1 is a possible D gene (6 bases). TRBV23-1 is flagged as an ORF with uncertain function. The CDR3 is made up of 14 amino acids. CDR3 sequence (DNA): TGCGCCAGCAGTCGTATAGGGGGTAATTCACCCCCCCACTTT. It yields the protein CASSRIGGNSPPHF.

This rearrangement joins TRBV28 to TRBJ2-7; a weak D match, TRBD1 (5 bases). Trimming took 3 bases from V and 4 from J, leaving 13 bases between them. The CDR3 totals 14 residues. Germline V gene sequence: CDR1 MDHEN, CDR2 SYDVKM. CDR3: CASSLGRVIYEQYF. The CDR3 DNA reads as TGTGCCAGCAGTTTGGGCAGGGTTATATACGAGCAGTACTTC.

Turning to this clonotype: A much larger clone differs from this one at a single base, so this may be a read error. The chain joins TRBV10-2 to TRBJ1-6, with D tentatively TRBD1 (5 bases). The V and J ends lost 2 bases and 8 bases respectively, with 13 bases between them. The CDR3 has 15 amino acids. Germline V gives CDR1 WSHSY, CDR2 SAAADI. The chain's CDR3 is CASSEQTWGDSPLHF. In DNA form, the CDR3 reads TGCGCCAGCAGTGAGCAAACCTGGGGGGATTCACCCCTCCACTTT.

Concerning this clonotype: Just one base apart from a much larger clone, this may be a read error. The rearrangement uses TRBV18 and TRBJ1-3, with D maybe TRBD1 (5 bases). CDR1 is KGHSH and CDR2 is LQKENI in the germline V gene. CDR3 length: 14 residues. The CDR3 DNA reads TGTGCCAACTCACCCAGGGAGATGGGAAACACCATATATTTT. This codes for CANSPREMGNTIYF.

On this clonotype itself: A much more abundant neighbour one base away suggests this may be a read error. The chain uses TRBV21-1 and TRBJ2-3. TRBV21-1 is classified as a pseudogene. The CDR3 has 17 residues. CDR3 sequence (DNA): TGTGCCAGCAGCCCATGGATAGCTACAGTCATGCAAGATACGCAGTGTTTT. Translating it yields CASSPWIATVMQDTQCF.

This clonotype was observed at least ten times. CDR3 amino acids: CATTRDRQSYEQYF. The CDR3 nucleotides are TGTGCCACCACACGGGACAGACAATCCTACGAGCAGTACTTC. The rearrangement joins TRBV2 to TRBJ2-7, with TRBD1 identical over 7 bases. The CDR3 length is 14 residues. The V gene end was trimmed by 10 bases and the J gene end by 1 base; junction bases not matched to a gene: 10. CDR1 SNHLY and CDR2 FYNNEI come from the germline V gene.